One sample yielded the 28 T cell receptor beta chains listed below, sequenced in a study of blood T cell repertoires in COVID-19. Profiled with immunoSEQ multiplex PCR; TCRdb holds only in-frame clones, not every one. The sample lists about 210,000 clones; 80% to 90% were seen once. Sequencing was performed on PBMCs or T cells enriched from blood (not recorded which). These receptors were taken from a man aged 40-50 years who had recovered from COVID-19.

This clone was detected once. Within the sample, other DNA sequences also encode this same CDR3. J is TRBJ2-7 and V is TRBV5-1; 8 positions agree with TRBD1. CDR1 SGHRS and CDR2 YFSETQ come from the germline V gene. V gave up 0 bases and J gave up 2 bases; unmatched junction bases: 1. This CDR3 is built from 14 residues. The CDR3, as DNA: TGCGCCAGCAGCTTGGCACAGGGGGCCTACGAGCAGTACTTC. Residues: CASSLAQGAYEQYF.

This clone was observed once. The CDR3 nucleotides are TGTGCCAGCAGTGGAATCGGAAAGGCGCTGGGGCGGCAGCCCCAGCATTTT. Encoded protein: CASSGIGKALGRQPQHF. The chain couples TRBV6-1 to TRBJ1-5; a possible D gene is TRBD1 (5 bases). The CDR3 has 17 amino acids. V was pared by 4 bases and J by 7 bases, with 23 bases between. Germline V CDR1 and CDR2: MNHNS, SASEGT.

V gene TRBV3-1 (or the pseudogene TRBV3-2) combines with J gene TRBJ2-5; D is undetermined. Germline assignment: CDR1 LGHDT and CDR2 YNNKEL (reference sequence). This CDR3 comprises 13 residues. The ends were cut back, 1 base at V and 7 bases at J, with 10 bases in the middle. The CDR3 bases are TGTGCCAGCAGCCAAGGCCCATCGGGGACCCAGTACTTC. Protein: CASSQGPSGTQYF.

Points on this clone: The identical CDR3 is also encoded by other nucleotide sequences in the sample. V gene TRBV14 combines with J gene TRBJ1-2, with D uncertain. V lost 1 base and J lost 4, with 7 bases in between. The CDR3 is made up of 13 amino acids. The germline V gene has CDR1 SGHDN and CDR2 FVKESK. CDR3 residues: CASSQVAAYGYTF. CDR3 DNA sequence: TGTGCCAGCAGCCAAGTAGCCGCCTATGGCTACACCTTC.

This sequence joins TRBV9 and TRBJ1-5, with D perhaps matching TRBD1 (6 bases). The CDR3 covers 13 residues. CDR1 is SGDLS, CDR2 YYNGEE, per germline. V gave up 0 bases and J gave up 9 bases, with 10 bases separating them. The CDR3 loop reads CASSVGGGGPQHF. CDR3 bases: TGTGCCAGCAGCGTAGGAGGGGGTGGGCCCCAGCATTTT.

The J gene is TRBJ2-3, the V gene TRBV10-3; TRBD2 agrees at 11 bases. The V segment lost 4 bases and the J segment 6 bases; nucleotides outside the gene matches: 6. The CDR3 is 15 amino acids. Germline V gene data show CDR1 as ENHRY and CDR2 as SYGVKD. The CDR3 region is CAISVSGTSGDTQYF. For the CDR3, the DNA is TGTGCCATCAGTGTTTCCGGGACTAGCGGCGATACGCAGTATTTT.

This chain joins TRBV4-1 and TRBJ1-1; 8 nucleotides align to TRBD1. The CDR3 contains 14 residues. V lost 4 bases and J lost 3; bases outside the gene matches: 4. Per the germline V gene, CDR1 is MGHRA and CDR2 is YSYEKL. The CDR3 protein is CASSPRGPDTEAFF. The CDR3 DNA reads as TGCGCCAGCAGCCCCAGGGGGCCGGACACTGAAGCTTTCTTT.

This chain joins TRBV12-5 and TRBJ2-6; TRBD2 might be the D (5 bases). Germline CDR1 reads LGHNT; CDR2 reads FRNRAP. This CDR3 has 17 residues. The ends were cut back, 5 bases at V and 1 base at J, with 15 bases in the middle. The CDR3 is CASGPQVGLSGANVLTF. The DNA of the CDR3 is TGTGCTAGTGGTCCCCAAGTTGGACTGTCTGGGGCCAACGTCCTGACTTTC.

The V and J genes are TRBV11-2 and TRBJ2-7, with D possibly TRBD1 on 6 matching bases. V lost 5 bases, J lost 2 bases, and 13 bases lay in between. CDR1 is SGHAT, CDR2 FQNNGV, per germline. This CDR3 has 14 residues. CDR3 in DNA: TGTGCCAGCAGCACTGACAGGAGTACCTACGAGCAGTACTTC. As protein: CASSTDRSTYEQYF.

The chain carries TRBV28 and TRBJ1-2; TRBD1 aligns across 8 bases. The CDR3 has 18 residues. Germline CDR1 and CDR2: MDHEN and SYDVKM. V lost 4 bases to trimming and J lost 0 bases; unmatched junction nucleotides: 13. The CDR3 protein is CASSSPLGQGKTNYGYTF. CDR3 coding DNA: TGTGCCAGCAGTTCGCCACTAGGACAGGGCAAGACTAACTATGGCTACACCTTC.

This chain connects TRBV21-1 to TRBJ1-5; TRBD1 is the table's D call, not checked against the DNA. TRBV21-1 is marked as a pseudogene. This CDR3 comprises 20 residues. The CDR3 sequence is CASSKVDRGRVGYSNQPQHF. CDR3 DNA sequence: TGTGCCAGCAGCAAAGTAGACAGGGGGCGCGTGGGATATAGCAATCAGCCCCAGCATTTT.

The chain has TRBV27 and TRBJ2-1, with no clear D. V was trimmed by 3 bases and J by 0 bases, leaving 18 bases between them. Germline CDR1 MNHEY, CDR2 SMNVEV (reference sequence). The CDR3 length is 18 residues. The CDR3 nucleotides read TGTGCCAGCAGTTTTAAGCCAGCCAGGTTTAGCTCCTACAATGAGCAGTTCTTC. It yields the protein CASSFKPARFSSYNEQFF.

The V and J genes are TRBV6-6 and TRBJ2-7, with a weak D call TRBD1 (6 bases). The CDR3 contains 14 residues. V was shortened by 2 bases and J by 3 bases, with 11 bases between the two germline ends. CDR1 and CDR2 from the germline V gene are MNHNY and SVGAGI (reference sequence). The CDR3 is CASSYPGHNYEQYF. The DNA for the CDR3 is TGTGCCAGCAGTTACCCGGGACACAACTACGAGCAGTACTTC.

The genes are TRBV10-1 and TRBJ1-3; D unclear. Deletions cut 4 bases from V and 2 bases from J, with 12 bases between. Germline CDR1 reads WNHNN; CDR2 reads SYGVQD (reference sequence). CDR3 size: 15 residues. This chain's CDR3 is CASSVSGNAGNTIYF. In nucleotides, the CDR3 is TGCGCCAGCAGTGTTTCGGGGAATGCTGGAAACACCATATATTTT.

J is TRBJ2-1 and V is TRBV7-3, with 8 bases identical to TRBD2. CDR3 size: 17 residues. The J segment lost 3 bases and the V segment lost 4 bases, leaving 11 bases of the junction unmatched. Germline loops: CDR1 SGHTA, CDR2 FQGTGA. The CDR3 region is CASSYGGGGPYYNEQFF. In DNA form, the CDR3 reads TGTGCCAGCAGCTACGGTGGCGGGGGGCCGTACTACAATGAGCAGTTCTTC.

This chain uses TRBV19 with TRBJ2-1; D is possibly TRBD2 (6 bases). Germline CDR1 is LNHDA and CDR2 is SQIVND (reference sequence). Trimming took 7 bases from V and 12 from J, leaving 16 bases between them. This CDR3 region has 12 residues. In nucleotides, the CDR3 is TGTGCCAGTAATCAACTGGGAGGCGGGCAGTTCTTC. It yields the protein CASNQLGGGQFF.

The rearrangement links TRBV5-1 to TRBJ2-2; TRBD2 is a possible D gene (6 bases). The CDR3 runs 16 residues. Per germline, CDR1 SGHRS and CDR2 YFSETQ. V was cut by 6 bases and J by 0 bases, with 15 bases left in between. The CDR3 DNA sequence: TGCGCCAGCACCCTGGGGATAGCGGCGAACACCGGGGAGCTGTTTTTT. Translated, it gives CASTLGIAANTGELFF.

The chain joins TRBV18 to TRBJ1-1; 7 nucleotides align to TRBD1. Germline CDR1 and CDR2: KGHSH and LQKENI. J lost 11 bases, V lost 3 bases, and 6 bases had no gene match. This CDR3 spans 12 amino acids. This CDR3 reads CASSPRQGEAFF. The CDR3 nucleotides are TGTGCCAGCTCACCTCGACAGGGAGAGGCTTTCTTT.

This clone has more than one count but fewer than ten. This chain joins TRBV7-9 and TRBJ2-1, with no clear D. V shed 2 bases and J shed 6 bases, with 8 bases lying between them. Germline loops: CDR1 SEHNR, CDR2 FQNEAQ (reference sequence). This CDR3 has 13 amino acids. The CDR3 spells CASSLFGSNEQFF. Written as DNA, the CDR3 is TGTGCCAGCAGCTTATTCGGGTCCAATGAGCAGTTCTTC.

The rearrangement links TRBV7-2 to TRBJ2-7; D is unclear. V was cut by 2 bases and J by 3 bases, with 11 bases left in between. Germline-derived CDR1 and CDR2 are SGHTA and FQGNSA. The CDR3 contains 14 residues. CDR3 region: CASSLSRSSYEQYF. CDR3 DNA: TGTGCCAGCAGCTTATCGCGGTCTAGCTACGAGCAGTACTTC.

Here the CDR3 DNA reads TGTGCCAGCTCACCACCCTTCCCGACTAGCGCGAGCTCCTACAATGAGCAGTTCTTC. This codes for CASSPPFPTSASSYNEQFF. The rearrangement uses TRBV18 and TRBJ2-1; 8 bases line up with TRBD2. J lost 0 bases, V lost 0 bases, and 10 bases had no gene match. Germline CDR1 and CDR2: KGHSH and LQKENI. The CDR3 runs to 19 residues.

The V call is TRBV6-5, the J call TRBJ2-1; a weak D match, TRBD1 (6 bases). Germline-derived CDR1 and CDR2 are MNHEY and SVGAGI. The V gene lost 8 bases and the J gene lost 1 base, with 15 bases spanning the gap. CDR3 length: 15 amino acids. The CDR3 nucleotides are TGTGCCAGCGGCCAGCCGGGACATTCCTACAATGAGCAGTTCTTC. Amino acids: CASGQPGHSYNEQFF.

The chain carries TRBV6-5 and TRBJ2-5, with D possibly being TRBD2 (7 bases). Trimming pared 0 bases from V and 5 bases from J, leaving 16 bases between. The CDR3 extends over 16 amino acids. Germline V gene sequence: CDR1 MNHEY, CDR2 SVGAGI. Here the CDR3 reads CASSYSFGGARETQYF. As DNA, the CDR3 is TGTGCCAGCAGTTACTCCTTTGGGGGGGCGAGGGAGACCCAGTACTTC.

V usage is TRBV24-1 and J usage is TRBJ1-5, with 8 bases fitting TRBD1. After removal of 5 bases from V and 5 bases from J, the junction contained 4 bases not matched to a gene. From germline, CDR1 is KGHDR and CDR2 SFDVKD. The CDR3 has 14 residues. CDR3 amino acids: CATSGQGRYQPQHF. CDR3 in DNA: TGTGCCACCAGTGGACAGGGGCGTTATCAGCCCCAGCATTTT.

The chain joins TRBV18 to TRBJ1-6, with D unresolved. Germline V gene lookup returns CDR1 KGHSH and CDR2 LQKENI. V lost 0 bases, J lost 2 bases, and 5 bases lay in between. CDR3 length equals 15 residues. The CDR3 loop is CASSPPRTYNSPLHF. CDR3 coding DNA: TGTGCCAGCTCACCACCCAGGACCTATAATTCACCCCTCCACTTT.

In this sample, this clone turned up a few times. The chain uses TRBV5-1 and TRBJ1-6, with TRBD1 as a possible D gene (6 bases). CDR3 size: 18 residues. Germline CDR1 SGHRS, CDR2 YFSETQ. The V end lost 0 bases, the J end lost 9 bases, and 22 bases lay between the germline ends. In nucleotides, the CDR3 is TGCGCCAGCAGCTTGGCTTCCCTACAGGGCCTCCTTGGTTCACCCCTCCACTTT. It yields the protein CASSLASLQGLLGSPLHF.

This clone occurred once. J is TRBJ1-5 and V is TRBV2; D perhaps matches TRBD1 (5 bases). The CDR3 spans 15 residues. CDR1 is SNHLY and CDR2 is FYNNEI in the germline V gene. V lost 4 bases, J lost 6 bases, and 16 bases lay in between. In DNA form, the CDR3 reads TGTGCCAGCAGTGGGGGCCAGGGATCTACTCAGCCCCAGCATTTT. Translation: CASSGGQGSTQPQHF.

This clone has only one observation. In DNA form, the CDR3 reads TGTGCCAGCAGCCAAGGCAGGCCACCCACCGGGGAGCTGTTTTTT. Amino acids: CASSQGRPPTGELFF. The chain has TRBV3-1 (or the pseudogene TRBV3-2) and TRBJ2-2, with D hard to call. Germline V gene sequence: CDR1 LGHDT, CDR2 YNNKEL (reference sequence). This CDR3 spans 15 amino acids. Between the trimmed V and J ends, which lost 1 base and 4 bases, there was a span of 10 bases.